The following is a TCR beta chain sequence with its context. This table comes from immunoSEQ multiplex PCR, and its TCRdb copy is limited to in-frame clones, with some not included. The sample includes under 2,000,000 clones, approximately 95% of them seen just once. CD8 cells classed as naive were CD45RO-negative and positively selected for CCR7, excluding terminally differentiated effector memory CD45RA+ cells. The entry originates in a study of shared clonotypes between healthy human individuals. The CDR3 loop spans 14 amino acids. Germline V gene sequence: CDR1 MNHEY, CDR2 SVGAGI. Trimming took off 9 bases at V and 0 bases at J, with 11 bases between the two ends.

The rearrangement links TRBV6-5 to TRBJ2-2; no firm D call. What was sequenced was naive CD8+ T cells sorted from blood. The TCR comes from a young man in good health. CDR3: CASSDFANTGELFF. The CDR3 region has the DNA TGTGCCAGTTCCGACTTCGCGAACACCGGGGAGCTGTTTTTT.